This entry lists 21 T cell receptor beta chains sequenced from one sample in a study of cytomegalovirus exposure and HLA in healthy donors (dated by TCRdb to between 2016 and 2019). Libraries were constructed by the immunoSEQ multiplex PCR assay. For the multiplex PCR, a mixture combining 60 forward primers for TCR Vbeta segments and 13 reverse primers for TCR Jbeta segments was used. TCRdb's version of the immuneACCESS table is confined to in-frame rearrangements and falls short of the full clone set. An unresolved V gene accounts for under half of the shortfall where checked; the remainder is of unknown origin. This sample gives 150,000 to 200,000 clones in total; around 80% of them show up just once. The ten biggest clones cover about 1.9% of the sample. Sequences were obtained from PBMCs. Receptors originate from a woman aged 30 to 39 in good health and CMV-seropositive.

The V call is TRBV7-9, the J call TRBJ1-2, with TRBD1 matching 8 bases. The CDR3 totals 13 residues. Germline-derived CDR1 and CDR2 are SEHNR and FQNEAQ (reference sequence). V was pared by 5 bases and J by 7 bases, with 6 bases of the junction left unmatched. CDR3 nucleotide sequence: TGTGCCAGCAGCGAGACAGGGGTAATTGGCTACACCTTC. It is translated as CASSETGVIGYTF.

The chain joins TRBV5-6 to TRBJ1-1; possibly TRBD1 for D (5 bases). Trimming removed 4 bases at V and 2 bases at J, with 9 bases between. This CDR3 has 13 amino acids. Germline-derived CDR1 and CDR2 are SGHDT and YYEEEE. The CDR3 DNA is TGTGCCAGCAGCCGACAGCGAAACACTGAAGCTTTCTTT. It is translated as CASSRQRNTEAFF.

This clone occurred once. The chain uses TRBV5-4 and TRBJ1-3, with a weak D call TRBD1 (5 bases). The V and J ends lost 3 bases and 4 bases respectively, with 8 bases between them. The CDR3 consists of 13 residues. Germline values: CDR1 SGHNT, CDR2 YYREEE (reference sequence). CDR3 DNA sequence: TGTGCCAGCAGCTCGGCAGGGGGAAACACCATATATTTT. Translated, it gives CASSSAGGNTIYF.

This clone turned up a few times. J is TRBJ1-5 and V is TRBV25-1; 8 nucleotides match TRBD1. In germline, CDR1 is MGHDK, CDR2 SYGVNS. The CDR3 extends over 14 amino acids. With 4 bases clipped from V and 6 bases from J, the junction kept 5 bases outside the gene matches. This CDR3 reads CASSATGVVQPQHF. DNA of the CDR3: TGTGCCAGCAGTGCGACAGGGGTGGTTCAGCCCCAGCATTTT.

V is TRBV6-5 and J is TRBJ1-1; TRBD1 might be the D (6 bases). The CDR3 totals 14 residues. In germline, CDR1 is MNHEY, CDR2 SVGAGI. V was cut by 2 bases and J by 0 bases, with 7 bases left in between. This chain's CDR3 is CASSYRQVNTEAFF. CDR3 coding DNA: TGTGCCAGCAGTTACAGACAGGTGAACACTGAAGCTTTCTTT.

J is TRBJ2-5 and V is TRBV28; D is unclear. Germline CDR1 MDHEN, CDR2 SYDVKM. The V end lost 6 bases, the J end lost 5 bases, and 16 bases lay between the germline ends. This CDR3 is built from 14 residues. CDR3 protein: CASRSTDPGETQYF. The CDR3 bases are TGTGCCAGCAGGTCGACTGATCCTGGGGAGACCCAGTACTTC.

The chain links TRBV7-8 to TRBJ2-7, with TRBD2 matching 14 bases. Germline trimming cut 5 bases from V and 5 bases from J; bases unmatched to any gene: 11. Germline CDR1 and CDR2: SGHVS and FQNEAQ. CDR3 length: 17 amino acids. DNA of the CDR3: TGTGCCAGCAGCCTTACGCGGTGGACTAGCGGGAGGAACGAGCAGTACTTC. It is translated as CASSLTRWTSGRNEQYF.

The chain uses TRBV29-1 and TRBJ2-2; no definite D call. The CDR3 has 14 amino acids. Germline V CDR1 and CDR2: SQVTM, ANQGSEA. The V end lost 1 base, the J end lost 7 bases, and 13 bases lay between the germline ends. CDR3 in amino acids: CSVEGRPSNGELFF. CDR3 DNA: TGCAGCGTTGAAGGCAGGCCTTCGAACGGGGAGCTGTTTTTT.

The chain recombines TRBV5-1 with TRBJ1-1; 7 bases align to TRBD1. Per the germline V gene, CDR1 is SGHRS and CDR2 is YFSETQ. This CDR3 comprises 15 residues. V shed 5 bases, J shed 2 bases, and the junction held 9 bases outside the gene matches. CDR3 protein: CASRMGDRDNTEAFF. CDR3 nucleotide sequence: TGCGCCAGCAGAATGGGAGACAGGGATAACACTGAAGCTTTCTTT.

The V gene is TRBV28, the J gene TRBJ1-1; maybe TRBD1 (6 bases). The CDR3 runs 16 residues. Deletions cut 3 bases from V and 1 base from J, with 15 bases between. In germline, CDR1 is MDHEN, CDR2 SYDVKM. The CDR3 is CASSLGPGHQNTEAFF. The CDR3 nucleotides read TGTGCCAGCAGTTTGGGACCGGGACACCAGAACACTGAAGCTTTCTTT.

The V and J genes are TRBV11-2 and TRBJ2-7; unclear D gene. V lost 0 bases to trimming and J lost 0 bases, with 12 bases between them. Looked up from germline, CDR1 is SGHAT and CDR2 is FQNNGV. CDR3 length: 16 amino acids. In DNA, the CDR3 is TGTGCCAGCAGCTTAGATCCCGACTCAGCCTCCTACGAGCAGTACTTC. Protein: CASSLDPDSASYEQYF.

The V and J genes are TRBV11-3 and TRBJ2-5; D possibly corresponds to TRBD2 (6 bases). This CDR3 is 15 amino acids long. V was clipped by 1 base and J by 0 bases, with 9 bases between them. Germline V gene data show CDR1 as SGHNT and CDR2 as YENEEA. The CDR3 loop reads CASSLAGGYQETQYF. CDR3 nucleotide sequence: TGTGCCAGCAGCTTAGCTGGGGGGTACCAAGAGACCCAGTACTTC.

The rearrangement uses TRBV12-5 and TRBJ1-1; D is unresolved. The V gene's germline CDR1 is LGHNT and CDR2 FRNRAP. Trimming took 3 bases from V and 5 from J, leaving 10 bases between them. CDR3 length equals 13 residues. CDR3 sequence reads: CASGLEPGTEAFF. In DNA, the CDR3 is TGTGCTAGTGGTTTAGAGCCGGGAACTGAAGCTTTCTTT.

The chain is built from TRBV25-1 and TRBJ1-1; D is perhaps TRBD1 (6 bases). The CDR3 runs 13 residues. The V end was cut by 8 bases, the J end by 4 bases, with 14 bases between. Germline V gene lookup returns CDR1 MGHDK and CDR2 SYGVNS. CDR3 in amino acids: CASAPQGFTEAFF. The CDR3 DNA is TGTGCCAGCGCTCCTCAGGGGTTCACTGAAGCTTTCTTT.

V usage is TRBV2 and J usage is TRBJ2-1; 11 bases are a match to TRBD2. There are 14 residues in the CDR3. CDR1 is SNHLY and CDR2 is FYNNEI in the germline V gene. The junction had 6 bases not matched to a gene; V was cut back by 6 bases and J by 8 bases. The CDR3 sequence: CASSVLAGVDEQFF. In nucleotides, the CDR3 is TGTGCCAGCAGCGTACTAGCGGGAGTGGATGAGCAGTTCTTC.

The V call is TRBV29-1, the J call TRBJ2-3; 8 nucleotides agree with TRBD2. The CDR3 has 12 residues. Looked up from germline, CDR1 is SQVTM and CDR2 is ANQGSEA. The trim removed 4 bases at V and 7 bases at J, leaving 4 bases unmatched. DNA for the CDR3: TGCAGCGTTGCTGGACTAGCAAATACGCAGTATTTT. Amino acid sequence: CSVAGLANTQYF.

The rearrangement joins TRBV5-6 to TRBJ1-3; possible D gene TRBD1, 6 bases. CDR3 size: 15 residues. V was clipped by 3 bases and J by 0 bases, with 10 bases between them. Germline CDR1 SGHDT, CDR2 YYEEEE. The CDR3 loop is CASSSTGHSGNTIYF. The CDR3 DNA reads as TGTGCCAGCAGCTCTACAGGGCACTCTGGAAACACCATATATTTT.

The chain recombines TRBV10-3 with TRBJ2-2, with D possibly matching TRBD2 (7 bases). V was cut by 11 bases and J by 5 bases, with 15 bases left in between. Germline loops: CDR1 ENHRY, CDR2 SYGVKD. The CDR3 contains 13 residues. CDR3 nucleotide sequence: TGTGCCCTCGGAGGGGGGGGAACCGGGGAGCTGTTTTTT. Amino acid sequence: CALGGGGTGELFF.

This clone was detected only a few times. The chain couples TRBV7-2 to TRBJ1-1; D not certain. The CDR3 spans 14 residues. The germline CDR1 and CDR2 sequences are SGHTA and FQGNSA. V was shortened by 1 base and J by 1 base, with 7 bases between the two germline ends. Written as DNA, the CDR3 is TGTGCCAGCAGCTTAGATCCCCGGAACACTGAAGCTTTCTTT. The encoded protein is CASSLDPRNTEAFF.

V is TRBV5-8 and J is TRBJ2-3, with 9 bases identical to TRBD2. The germline V gene encodes CDR1 SGHTS and CDR2 YDEGEE. This CDR3 is built from 17 residues. Losses at the gene ends were 0 bases for V and 0 bases for J; bases not matched to a gene: 5. The CDR3 coding sequence is TGTGCCAGCAGCTTGGCCAGTAGCGGGAGTAGCACAGATACGCAGTATTTT. The encoded protein is CASSLASSGSSTDTQYF.

This chain links TRBV5-1 with TRBJ2-2; 7 nucleotides line up with TRBD1. This CDR3 is built from 13 residues. The V gene end was trimmed by 4 bases and the J gene end by 13 bases; junction bases not matched to a gene: 10. Germline values: CDR1 SGHRS, CDR2 YFSETQ. Here the CDR3 reads CASSPTDRVWLFF. The DNA for the CDR3 is TGCGCCAGCAGCCCCACCGACAGGGTTTGGCTGTTTTTT.